This T cell receptor (beta chain) comes out of a study of PD-1 blockade in classical Hodgkin lymphoma. Time point noted: cycle 4 day 1 (C4D1), after around six weeks of nivolumab. Exposure to brentuximab vedotin varied, and each patient had relapsed following autologous stem cell transplantation. Complete response, partial response or progressive disease was each patient's best response. Sequencing was performed with immunoSEQ multiplex PCR; in TCRdb, only in-frame clones are kept and a portion is missing. The profile shows roughly 100,000 clones, around 93% of them singletons. Findings and limits, study-wide: Complete responders showed a baseline diversity that resembled the diversity of newly diagnosed patients. A significant rise in TCR diversity was seen by C4D1 for CD4+ cells but not for CD8+ cells.

J gave up 3 bases and V 8 bases, and 3 bases lay outside the gene matches. This CDR3 region has 12 residues. Germline V lookup: CDR1 MNHEY, CDR2 SVGAGI. In its sample, this clone was seen a few times. The antigen is unknown. The chain has TRBV6-5 and TRBJ1-2, with 7 positions matching TRBD1. This TCR was sampled from a human donor with classical Hodgkin lymphoma. The specimen was peripheral blood mononuclear cells (PBMCs), collected before the fourth cycle of nivolumab. CDR3: CASGTEDYGYTF. The CDR3 nucleotides are TGTGCCAGCGGGACAGAGGACTATGGCTACACCTTC.